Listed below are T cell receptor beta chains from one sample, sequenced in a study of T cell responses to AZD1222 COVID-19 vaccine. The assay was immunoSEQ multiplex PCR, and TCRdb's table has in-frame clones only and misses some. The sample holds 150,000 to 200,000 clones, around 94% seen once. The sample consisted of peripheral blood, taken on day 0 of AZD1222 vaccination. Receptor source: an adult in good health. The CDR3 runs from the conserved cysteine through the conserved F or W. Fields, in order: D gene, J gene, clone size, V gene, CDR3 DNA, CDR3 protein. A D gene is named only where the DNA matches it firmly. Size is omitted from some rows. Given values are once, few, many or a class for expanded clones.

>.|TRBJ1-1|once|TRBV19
TGTGCCAGTAGTACGGGACGGATTATGGCTGAAGCTTTCTTT
CASSTGRIMAEAFF
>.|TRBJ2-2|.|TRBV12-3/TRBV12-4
TGTGCCAGCAACTTCTTTTACACCGGGGAGCTGTTTTTT
CASNFFYTGELFF
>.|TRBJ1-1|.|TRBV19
TGTGCCAGTAGTTATTCTTTCGGAGAGGTGGCTTTCTTT
CASSYSFGEVAFF
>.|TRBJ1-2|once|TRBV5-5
TGTGCCAGCAGCTTGGGGGCAGGACCAGCTAACTATGGCTACACCTTC
CASSLGAGPANYGYTF
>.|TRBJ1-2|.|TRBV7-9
TGTGCCAGCAGCGATGGGGCCGGGACCGGGCACGGCTACACCTTC
CASSDGAGTGHGYTF
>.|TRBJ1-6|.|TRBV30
TGTGCCTGGAGCCGCGGACAGCAGAATTCACCCCTCCACTTT
CAWSRGQQNSPLHF
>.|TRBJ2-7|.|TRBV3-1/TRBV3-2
TGTGCCAGCAGCCCCGTCGTCCGGGGGTCGGTCCGCGAGCAGTACTTC
CASSPVVRGSVREQYF
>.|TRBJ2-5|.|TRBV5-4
TGTGCCAGCAGCTTCGGACGGTTAGAGACCCAGTACTTC
CASSFGRLETQYF
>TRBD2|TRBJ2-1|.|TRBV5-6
TGTGCCAGCAGCTTCGGACTAGCGGGACCTGGTGGGCAGTTCTTC
CASSFGLAGPGGQFF
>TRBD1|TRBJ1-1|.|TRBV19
TGTGCCAGTAGTCAGGGGGCAGACACTGAAGCTTTCTTT
CASSQGADTEAFF
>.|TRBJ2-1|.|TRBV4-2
TGTGCCAGCACCTCAACCATCGGGGATGAGCAGTTCTTC
CASTSTIGDEQFF
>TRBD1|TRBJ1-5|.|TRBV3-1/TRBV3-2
TGTGCCAGCAGCCAAATGCCGACAGGGGCGGGGAATCAGCCCCAGCATTTT
CASSQMPTGAGNQPQHF
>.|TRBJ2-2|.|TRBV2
TGTGCCAGCAGTGGAAGGAGTCCCGGGGAGCTGTTTTTT
CASSGRSPGELFF
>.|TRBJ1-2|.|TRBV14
TGTGCCAGCAGCCAACCGAGGGGCAGTGGCTACACCTTC
CASSQPRGSGYTF
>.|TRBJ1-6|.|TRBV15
TGTGCCACCAGCAGCCCCCCAAGAGGGCTTTCACCCCTCCACTTT
CATSSPPRGLSPLHF
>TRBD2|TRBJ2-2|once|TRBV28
TGTGCCAGCAGTTTGGGGGATCGTCGGGAGGGCCGAAACACCGGGGAGCTGTTTTTT
CASSLGDRREGRNTGELFF
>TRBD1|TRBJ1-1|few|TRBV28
TGTGCCAGCAGCCGGACAGGTCCGGTAACGACTGAAGCTTTCTTT
CASSRTGPVTTEAFF